The source of this T cell receptor beta chain is a study of Graves' ophthalmopathy and Graves' hyperthyroidism. Trimming cost V 2 bases and J 2 bases, with 11 bases left between them. CDR1 is SGDLS and CDR2 is YYNGEE in the germline V gene. This CDR3 region has 14 residues. Notes on this clonotype: This sequence may be a read error, since a much larger clone differs from it by one base.

For repertoire sequencing, the TCR beta CDR3 regions were amplified from RNA transcripts. HTBI primers were used in a first-round RT-PCR, which preceded a second-round multiplex PCR. One entry per CDR3 protein, called by TCRdb with MiXCR from the multiplex PCR reads. The sample includes 500,000 to 600,000 distinct CDR3 sequences, roughly 40% seen only once; the top ten take 4% to 5%. Input material: peripheral blood or thyroid tissue (not recorded which). V and J are TRBV9 and TRBJ2-7; perhaps TRBD1 as D (6 bases). The TCR comes from an adult man with Graves' hyperthyroidism. Here the CDR3 reads CASSVGQIPYEQYF. The CDR3 nucleotides are TGTGCCAGCAGCGTCGGACAGATCCCCTACGAGCAGTACTTC.